Included here is one T cell receptor (beta chain) sequence, with context. What it recognizes is unknown. The data were obtained in a study of T cells after yellow fever vaccination. The study's findings and limits: Highly abundant clonotypes carried over from the bulk population could end up in FACS-sorted repertoires as contaminants.

TCRdb recomputed calls from the 5' RACE reads with MiXCR, one row per CDR3 protein. Found here are approximately 450,000 distinct CDR3 sequences, around 20% of them singletons; the top ten hold 18%. The TCR was taken from a man aged 18 to 29 who received the YFV17D yellow fever vaccine. The specimen was PBMCs, collected before the yellow fever booster vaccination.

This CDR3 is CASTQGGEQYF. CDR3 coding DNA: TGTGCCAGCACGCAAGGGGGCGAGCAGTACTTC. The V gene is TRBV6-2 or TRBV6-3, the J gene TRBJ2-7; D is perhaps TRBD1 (6 bases). Per germline, CDR1 MNHEY and CDR2 SVGEGT. CDR3 length: 11 amino acids. V was shortened by 7 bases and J by 6 bases, with 10 bases between the two germline ends.